Many counts were recorded for the clone carrying this T cell receptor beta chain. The data were obtained in a study of T cells in Graves' hyperthyroidism and ophthalmopathy. Amplified TCR beta CDR3 regions came from RNA transcripts. A set of HTBI primers served as the primers for a first-round RT-PCR of the TCR CDR3. Each CDR3 protein is one row after TCRdb ran MiXCR on the multiplex PCR reads. Seen here are about 410,000 distinct CDR3 sequences, about 15% observed once, and the top ten hold approximately 13%. The sequence was obtained from a man aged 18 to 29 with Graves' ophthalmopathy. What was sequenced was blood.

In DNA, the CDR3 is TGCAGCGTTGGGACGCCTCCAGGGTATGGCTACACCTTC. It encodes CSVGTPPGYGYTF. This sequence joins TRBV29-1 and TRBJ1-2; TRBD1 is a possible D gene (5 bases). The V end lost 4 bases, the J end lost 5 bases, and 14 bases lay between the germline ends. The germline CDR1 and CDR2 sequences are SQVTM and ANQGSEA. CDR3 length equals 13 residues.